These 3 T cell receptor beta chains originate from one sample sequenced in a study of CXCR3-negative and CXCR3-positive naive CD8 T cells. Researchers prepared the TRB cDNA libraries using 5' RACE with UMI labels. TCRdb reanalyzed the 5' RACE reads and collapses them to one entry per CDR3 protein, without DNA. The sample holds about 66,000 distinct CDR3 sequences. The sample comprised naive CXCR3- CD8+ T cells from blood. The subset denotes: CD45RO-CCR7+CD27+CD95- naive CD8+ T cells lacking CXCR3 (TNR3-). The receptors stem from a human donor in good health. Some clones in this sample may be carry-over from other donors' samples.

This chain joins TRBV7-8 and TRBJ2-1; TCRdb picks TRBD1, but there is no DNA to check that call. Looked up from germline, CDR1 is SGHVS and CDR2 is FQNEAQ. CDR3 size: 14 residues. CDR3 sequence: CASSPYGGDNEQFF. Full variable domain (outside the CDR3, taken from reference TRBV7-8 and TRBJ2-1): GAGVSQSPRYKVAKRGQDVALRCDPISGHVSLFWYQQALGQGPEFLTYFQNEAQLDKSGLPSDRFFAERPEGSVSTLKIQRTQQEDSAVYLCASSPYGGDNEQFFGPGTRLTVL.

The chain recombines TRBV5-1 with TRBJ2-1. Looked up from germline, CDR1 is SGHRS and CDR2 is YFSETQ. The length of the CDR3 is 15 residues. The CDR3: CASSLEQGSYNEQFF.

The rearrangement links TRBV5-4 to TRBJ2-5; absent DNA, TCRdb's TRBD1 call cannot be checked. The CDR3 runs to 15 residues. Germline-derived CDR1 and CDR2 are SGHNT and YYREEE (reference sequence). The CDR3 sequence is CASSLHDRGTETQYF.